This is a list of T cell receptor beta chains from one sample in a study of blood T cell repertoires in COVID-19. Measured with immunoSEQ multiplex PCR; TCRdb has only the in-frame clones, and not every one. The repertoire holds hundreds of thousands of clones, with roughly 89% as singletons. Sequences were obtained from peripheral blood. These receptor sequences come from a man between 18 and 29 years old with COVID-19, enrolled during active disease. CDR3s include the opening cysteine and the closing phenylalanine or tryptophan. The D gene is left open where the match is weak. Expanded clones are given a class, and other clones once, few, many or no size at all.

TRBV9,.,.,TRBJ2-1,CASSVDRVGVDEQFF,TGTGCCAGCAGCGTAGACAGGGTAGGGGTCGATGAGCAGTTCTTC
TRBV24-1,.,TRBD2,TRBJ2-3,CATSVGASGATDTQYF,TGTGCCACCAGTGTTGGGGCTAGCGGGGCCACAGATACGCAGTATTTT
TRBV5-4,.,.,TRBJ1-1,CASSRYTGNTEAFF,TGTGCCAGCAGCCGATATACAGGGAACACTGAAGCTTTCTTT
TRBV6-5,once,TRBD2,TRBJ2-7,CASRVLAGGSYEQYF,TGTGCCAGCAGAGTACTAGCGGGAGGGTCTTACGAGCAGTACTTC
TRBV10-3,.,.,TRBJ2-6,CAISELPGANVLTF,TGTGCCATCAGTGAGCTTCCTGGGGCCAACGTCCTGACTTTC
TRBV2,.,TRBD1,TRBJ2-7,CASSGMGQAAYEQYF,TGTGCCAGCAGTGGTATGGGACAGGCCGCCTACGAGCAGTACTTC
TRBV11-3,.,.,TRBJ2-1,CASATSGDEQFF,TGTGCCAGCGCGACTAGTGGCGATGAGCAGTTCTTC
TRBV9,.,TRBD2,TRBJ2-5,CASSDASGTSPAAGTQYF,TGTGCCAGCAGCGATGCCTCCGGGACTAGCCCGGCCGCGGGGACCCAGTACTTC
TRBV10-2,once,.,TRBJ2-1,CASSEQWGVGEQFF,TGCGCCAGCAGTGAGCAGTGGGGGGTTGGTGAGCAGTTCTTC
TRBV7-9,once,.,TRBJ1-2,CASSSGVGYTF,TGTGCCAGCAGCTCGGGAGTCGGCTACACCTTC
TRBV18,.,TRBD1,TRBJ2-6,CASSLVGTGGSGANVLTF,TGTGCCAGCTCACTCGTAGGGACAGGGGGCTCTGGGGCCAACGTCCTGACTTTC
TRBV18,once,.,TRBJ2-1,CASTDSRDEQFF,TGTGCCAGCACGGACAGTCGGGATGAGCAGTTCTTC
TRBV7-2,.,TRBD1,TRBJ1-1,CASSSRQGPNTEAFF,TGTGCCAGCAGCTCAAGACAGGGCCCGAACACTGAAGCTTTCTTT
TRBV3-1/TRBV3-2,.,TRBD1,TRBJ1-1,CASSQGQGASAFF,TGTGCCAGCAGCCAAGGACAGGGGGCATCAGCTTTCTTT
TRBV19,.,TRBD1,TRBJ2-7,CASSNNRGDEQYF,TGTGCCAGTAGTAACAACAGGGGGGACGAGCAGTACTTC
TRBV14,once,.,TRBJ2-7,CASSVSRGRAEQYF,TGTGCCAGCAGCGTAAGTCGTGGGAGAGCCGAGCAGTACTTC
TRBV27,once,TRBD1,TRBJ1-6,CASSTTGTALNSPLHF,TGTGCCAGCAGTACGACCGGGACAGCTTTAAACTCACCCCTCCACTTT
TRBV2,.,.,TRBJ2-2,CARRQYTGELFF,TGTGCCAGAAGACAGTACACCGGGGAGCTGTTTTTT
TRBV5-5,.,.,TRBJ2-5,CASSSWTEETQYF,TGTGCCAGCAGCTCCTGGACAGAAGAGACCCAGTACTTC
TRBV10-1,.,TRBD1,TRBJ2-7,CASSSGQGLNEQYF,TGCGCCAGCAGTTCAGGACAGGGGTTGAACGAGCAGTACTTC
TRBV2,.,TRBD1,TRBJ1-3,CASSLGQLSGNTIYF,TGTGCCAGCAGTTTGGGACAGCTCTCTGGAAACACCATATATTTT
TRBV15,few,.,TRBJ1-2,CATSRDPQGLEGYTF,TGTGCCACCAGCAGAGATCCCCAGGGGTTGGAAGGCTACACCTTC
TRBV3-1/TRBV3-2,few,TRBD1,TRBJ1-2,CASSQVTGYGYTF,TGTGCCAGCAGCCAGGTGACAGGGTATGGCTACACCTTC
TRBV14,.,.,TRBJ1-4,CASSQNPPGSNEKLFF,TGTGCCAGCAGCCAAAACCCCCCGGGAAGTAATGAAAAACTGTTTTTT
TRBV18,.,TRBD2,TRBJ2-5,CASSPQREQETQYF,TGTGCCAGCTCACCACAGCGGGAACAAGAGACCCAGTACTTC
TRBV11-2,.,TRBD2,TRBJ2-3,CASSSLAGETDTQYF,TGTGCCAGCAGCTCTCTAGCGGGAGAGACAGATACGCAGTATTTT
TRBV30,.,.,TRBJ2-7,CAWNLVRGPYEQYF,TGTGCCTGGAATTTGGTCAGGGGTCCTTACGAGCAGTACTTC
TRBV6-5,.,TRBD2,TRBJ2-1,CATSGYNEQFF,TGTGCGACTAGCGGGTACAATGAGCAGTTCTTC
TRBV12-3/TRBV12-4,.,.,TRBJ1-2,CASSSTPNYGYTF,TGTGCCAGCAGTTCAACACCTAACTATGGCTACACCTTC
TRBV6-5,.,.,TRBJ2-3,CASSYSQGFTDTQYF,TGTGCCAGCAGTTACTCACAGGGCTTCACAGATACGCAGTATTTT
TRBV6-5,.,TRBD1,TRBJ1-2,CASRGQQKANYGYTF,TGTGCCAGCAGGGGACAGCAAAAAGCTAACTATGGCTACACCTTC
TRBV9,.,.,TRBJ1-2,CASSVDAGGRGSNYGYTF,TGTGCCAGCAGCGTAGATGCCGGAGGGAGGGGATCTAACTATGGCTACACCTTC